This record looks at one TCR beta chain sequence and its context. Its antigen remains unknown. On the day of bone marrow donation, the related graft donor provided peripheral blood. Sequenced by immunoSEQ multiplex PCR; TCRdb stores in-frame clones only, minus some. In the table there are roughly 17,000 clones, over 80% of which are singletons. This specimen comes from a study of T cells after posttransplantation cyclophosphamide. The study's findings and limits: Tissue-infiltrating T cells from skin or gut overlapped little with blood T cells. After PTCy, TRB diversity resembled that of CNI/methotrexate controls. Donor-recipient repertoire similarity was low at 1-2 months, rising over year one.

The CDR3 has 17 amino acids. Germline assignment: CDR1 KGHSH and CDR2 LQKENI. V was clipped by 2 bases and J by 6 bases, with 22 bases between them. Specimen: memory CD4+ T cells sorted from blood. This receptor was taken from a man younger than 45 in good health and a related stem cell transplant donor. The chain uses TRBV18 and TRBJ1-1; the D gene is possibly TRBD1 (5 bases). Written as DNA, the CDR3 is TGTGCCAGCTCACCAAGGCATCAGGGTGGGGAAGGCGCTGAAGCTTTCTTT. This translates into CASSPRHQGGEGAEAFF.